The rows below give T cell receptor beta chains drawn from one sample of a study of PD-1 blockade in classical Hodgkin lymphoma. Profiled with immunoSEQ multiplex PCR; TCRdb holds only in-frame clones, not every one. The sample contains about 40,000 clones, around two thirds of which appear only once. The source was peripheral blood mononuclear cells (PBMCs), collected at baseline. These receptors all stem from a human donor with classical Hodgkin lymphoma. Each CDR3 is given with its conserved first and last residue. The D gene is left open where the match is weak. The size field is filled for only some rows; it gives once, few, many or a size class.

abundance,v_gene,d_gene,j_gene,CDR3nt,CDR3aa
-,TRBV6-5,-,TRBJ1-2,TGTGCCAGCAGTTACCGGGACGGCTATGGCTACACCTTC,CASSYRDGYGYTF
-,TRBV5-6,TRBD1,TRBJ1-2,TGTGCCAGCAGCTTGCCAGGGGGCGGCTACACCTTC,CASSLPGGGYTF
few,TRBV11-3,-,TRBJ2-1,TGTGCCAGCAGCTTAGGAGGAGTTGAGCAGTTCTTC,CASSLGGVEQFF
once,TRBV7-6,-,TRBJ2-1,TGTGCCAGCAGCTTGGGGTACGGTGAGCAGTTCTTC,CASSLGYGEQFF
-,TRBV27,TRBD2,TRBJ2-1,TGTGCCAGCACCCACATTAGCGGGAGGGCCTATAGTGTTTCGAATGAGCAGTTCTTC,CASTHISGRAYSVSNEQFF
-,TRBV5-1,-,TRBJ2-2,TGCGCCAGCACCAAAAACACCGGGGAGCTGTTTTTT,CASTKNTGELFF
-,TRBV29-1,TRBD1,TRBJ1-1,TGCAGCGTTTCCCCCCCAGGGGGCGTGACTGAAGCTTTCTTT,CSVSPPGGVTEAFF
once,TRBV7-3,-,TRBJ1-1,TGTGCCAGCAGCTTAGGAGGGGTGAACACTGAAGCTTTCTTT,CASSLGGVNTEAFF
-,TRBV25-1,TRBD1,TRBJ2-7,TGTGCCAGCAGTGTCCGGGACAGGGGGCGAGACGAGCAGTACTTC,CASSVRDRGRDEQYF
-,TRBV18,TRBD1,TRBJ1-5,TGTGCCAGCTCACCAAGGGGGCCCGACTTCGATCAGCCCCAGCATTTT,CASSPRGPDFDQPQHF
-,TRBV7-3,-,TRBJ1-1,TGTGCCAGCGGTTATGGGATGAACACTGAAGCTTTCTTT,CASGYGMNTEAFF
-,TRBV25-1,-,TRBJ2-5,TGTGCCACCGCCCGGACAGAACAAGAGACCCAGTACTTC,CATARTEQETQYF
-,TRBV7-6,TRBD2,TRBJ2-7,TGTGCCAGCAGCTTGGGAGCGGGGGCTGGGTACGAGCAGTACTTC,CASSLGAGAGYEQYF
-,TRBV13,-,TRBJ2-7,TGTGCCAGCAGCTCATCCGGGACAACCTACGAGCAGTACTTC,CASSSSGTTYEQYF
-,TRBV27,-,TRBJ1-6,TGTGCCAGCAGTTTAGGGGGACATGTGGAAAATTCACCCCTCCACTTT,CASSLGGHVENSPLHF
-,TRBV4-3,-,TRBJ2-5,TGCGCCAGCAGCCAAGAATCGCCAGGGACGGCCCAAGAGACCCAGTACTTC,CASSQESPGTAQETQYF
once,TRBV28,TRBD1,TRBJ1-4,TGTGCCAGCAGTTTATTCCGGGACAGAAATGAAAAACTGTTTTTT,CASSLFRDRNEKLFF
medium-sized,TRBV6-5,-,TRBJ1-3,TGTGCCAGCAGTTACGGAGGGGCTGGAAACACCATATATTTT,CASSYGGAGNTIYF
few,TRBV28,TRBD1,TRBJ1-2,TGTGCCAGCAGTTTAGTGGGACAGGGCTATGGCTACACCTTC,CASSLVGQGYGYTF
-,TRBV18,TRBD2,TRBJ2-5,TGTGCCAGCTCACCACTAGCGGGAGGGCCGTCCAAAGAGACCCAGTACTTC,CASSPLAGGPSKETQYF
-,TRBV5-4,TRBD1,TRBJ2-1,TGTGCCAGCAGCTCCCGGGACAGGATAAACAATGAGCAGTTCTTC,CASSSRDRINNEQFF
-,TRBV7-9,-,TRBJ1-1,TGTGCCAGCTTGCTTCAGGGGTCTGAAGCTTTCTTT,CASLLQGSEAFF
-,TRBV4-2,-,TRBJ2-5,TGTGCCAGCAGCCAAGAGGGTGGGAGGACCCAAGAGACCCAGTACTTC,CASSQEGGRTQETQYF
-,TRBV19,TRBD2,TRBJ2-7,TGTGCCAGTAGTATAGCTAGCGGGAGCTACGAGCAGTACTTC,CASSIASGSYEQYF
few,TRBV6-1,-,TRBJ2-7,TGTGCCAGCAGTGAACTTAACACAGGCTACGAGCAGTACTTC,CASSELNTGYEQYF